The TCR beta chain under discussion was sequenced for a study of blood T cells in healthy people across ages. General study points: A roughly linear age-dependent decrease characterized TCR beta diversity per million T cells.

Of note for this clonotype: Antigen specificity is unknown.

Each donor's blood draw was roughly 10 milliliters of peripheral blood. Trimming stripped 6 bases from V and 1 base from J, with 12 bases between. The germline V gene encodes CDR1 SQVTM and CDR2 ANQGSEA. The CDR3 totals 13 residues. Then a second PCR, running roughly 7 to 11 cycles, was carried out with a sample-barcoded 5' primer and a J-beta primer mix. TCRdb processed the 5' RACE reads anew with MiXCR; each CDR3 protein has one entry. The sample carries around 2 million distinct CDR3 sequences, approximately 39% recorded once. The sequencing input was blood. The rearrangement links TRBV29-1 to TRBJ1-1; D unresolved. The TCR originated in a human donor in good health. CDR3 coding DNA: TGCAGCGTGCGCATTCTTTCGAACACTGAAGCTTTCTTT. This gives the protein CSVRILSNTEAFF. Variable domain in full (rest from reference TRBV29-1 and TRBJ1-1): SAVISQKPSRDICQRGTSLTIQCQVDSQVTMMFWYRQQPGQSLTLIATANQGSEATYESGFVIDKFPISRPNLTFSTLTVSNMSPEDSSIYLCSVRILSNTEAFFGQGTRLTVV.